Listed below are T cell receptor beta chains from one sample, sequenced in a study of early T cells in non-severe SARS-CoV-2 infection. TCRdb analysed the 5' RACE reads with MiXCR anew, one entry per CDR3 protein. The table records roughly 69,000 distinct CDR3 sequences, almost 9% of them present only once. The material was whole blood, obtained at baseline. The receptor set was obtained from an adult who was a healthcare worker with PCR-confirmed SARS-CoV-2 infection or an uninfected control (not recorded which). CDR3s include the opening cysteine and the closing phenylalanine or tryptophan. The order of the fields is D gene, clone size, J gene, V gene, CDR3 DNA, CDR3 protein. The D gene is left open where the match is weak. Clone size is shown for a subset of rows, as once, few, many or a class of expanded clone.

>NA|NA|TRBJ2-5|TRBV7-9
TGTGCCAGCACCGACCCCCTCTTAGGGGCACGGATGCAAGAGACCCAGTACTTC
CASTDPLLGARMQETQYF
>NA|NA|TRBJ2-7|TRBV7-2
TGTGCCAGCAGCGGGAGCATCAACTACGAGCAGTACTTC
CASSGSINYEQYF
>NA|NA|TRBJ2-7|TRBV5-1
TGCGCCAGCAGCTTGACCGGCCTTACCTACGAGCAGTACTTC
CASSLTGLTYEQYF
>NA|NA|TRBJ2-5|TRBV5-1
TGCGCCAGCAGCTTGGAACAGGAGGTGACCCAGTACTTC
CASSLEQEVTQYF
>NA|few|TRBJ2-5|TRBV11-2
TGTGCCAGCAGCTTGTATAATGGGTTACAGTACTTC
CASSLYNGLQYF
>TRBD1|NA|TRBJ1-2|TRBV19
TGTGCCAGTAGTAGACAGACAGGGGGGACCTATGGCTACACCTTC
CASSRQTGGTYGYTF
>NA|medium-sized|TRBJ2-3|TRBV9
TGTGCCAGCAGCGGCGGACAGTTCCTCACAGATACGCAGTATTTT
CASSGGQFLTDTQYF
>NA|few|TRBJ2-7|TRBV29-1
TGCAGCGTTGGTAGGACAGGGGATGGTAGCGGGACCTACGAGCAGTACTTC
CSVGRTGDGSGTYEQYF
>NA|many|TRBJ2-1|TRBV11-2
TGTGCCAGCAGCTTAGATATGAGTGAGCAGTTCTTC
CASSLDMSEQFF
>NA|many|TRBJ2-7|TRBV29-1
TGCAGCGTTGGACAGGGGACTAGCTCCTACGAGCAGTACTTC
CSVGQGTSSYEQYF
>NA|many|TRBJ1-1|TRBV6-6
TGTGCCAGCAGTTACTCGATGGGGACTGAAGCTTTCTTT
CASSYSMGTEAFF
>NA|NA|TRBJ2-7|TRBV11-3
TGTGCCAGCAGCTCCGGTGGCGAGCAGTACTTC
CASSSGGEQYF
>NA|many|TRBJ2-1|TRBV2
TGTGCCAGCAGGGTCCTCCTTGGGGGCCCCCAGTTCTTC
CASRVLLGGPQFF
>NA|few|TRBJ2-4|TRBV5-4
TGTGCCAGCAGCCTGGGGGGACTTCTCAGGGTTGCGGGAAACATTCAGTACTTC
CASSLGGLLRVAGNIQYF
>TRBD2|NA|TRBJ2-7|TRBV7-2
TGTGCCAGCAGCTTTCTCGGAAGCGGGAGGAGCTCCTACGAGCAGTACTTC
CASSFLGSGRSSYEQYF
>NA|few|TRBJ1-5|TRBV12-3/TRBV12-4
TGTGCCAGCAGTTTGCGGGGAAATCAGCCCCAGCATTTT
CASSLRGNQPQHF
>NA|NA|TRBJ1-1|TRBV12-3/TRBV12-4
TGTGCCAGCAGTTTAGCTAGGGGGTGGGTAACTGAAGCTTTCTTT
CASSLARGWVTEAFF
>TRBD2|few|TRBJ2-2|TRBV3-1
TGTGCCAGCAGCCACGGACTAGCGGGAGATACCGGGGAGCTGTTTTTT
CASSHGLAGDTGELFF
>NA|many|TRBJ2-5|TRBV21-1
TGTGCCATTCCCGCGACGGAGACCCAGTACTTC
CAIPATETQYF